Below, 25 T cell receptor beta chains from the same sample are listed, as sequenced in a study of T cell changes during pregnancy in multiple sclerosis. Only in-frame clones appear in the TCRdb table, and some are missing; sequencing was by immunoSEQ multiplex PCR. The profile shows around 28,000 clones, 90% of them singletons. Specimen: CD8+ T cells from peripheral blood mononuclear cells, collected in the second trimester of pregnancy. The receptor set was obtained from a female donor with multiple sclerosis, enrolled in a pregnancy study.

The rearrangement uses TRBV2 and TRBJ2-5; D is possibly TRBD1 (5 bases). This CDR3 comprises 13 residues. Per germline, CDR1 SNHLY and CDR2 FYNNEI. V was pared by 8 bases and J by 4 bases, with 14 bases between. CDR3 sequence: CASEDSNGETQYF. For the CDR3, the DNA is TGTGCCAGCGAAGACAGCAATGGAGAGACCCAGTACTTC.

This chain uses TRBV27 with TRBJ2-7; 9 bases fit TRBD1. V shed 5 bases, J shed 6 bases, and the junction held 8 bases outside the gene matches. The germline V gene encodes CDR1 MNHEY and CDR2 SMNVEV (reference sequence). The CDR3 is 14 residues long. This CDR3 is CASSLSRTGAEQYF. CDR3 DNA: TGTGCCAGCAGTCTTTCTAGGACAGGGGCCGAGCAGTACTTC.

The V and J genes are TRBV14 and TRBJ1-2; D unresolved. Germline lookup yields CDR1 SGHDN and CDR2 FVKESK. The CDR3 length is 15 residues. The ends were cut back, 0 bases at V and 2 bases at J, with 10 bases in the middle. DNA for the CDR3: TGTGCCAGCAGCCAAGATTTGACGGGGAACTATGGCTACACCTTC. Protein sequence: CASSQDLTGNYGYTF.

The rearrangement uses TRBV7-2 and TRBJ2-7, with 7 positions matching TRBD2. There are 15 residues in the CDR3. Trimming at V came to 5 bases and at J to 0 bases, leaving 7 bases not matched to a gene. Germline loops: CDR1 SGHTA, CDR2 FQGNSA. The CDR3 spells CASSPRDYYSYEQYF. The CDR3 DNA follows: TGTGCCAGCAGCCCGAGGGACTACTACTCCTACGAGCAGTACTTC.

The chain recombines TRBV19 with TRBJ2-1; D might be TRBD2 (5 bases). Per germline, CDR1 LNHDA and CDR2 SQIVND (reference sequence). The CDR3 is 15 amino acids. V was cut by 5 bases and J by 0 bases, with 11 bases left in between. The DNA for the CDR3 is TGTGCCAGTAGTCTCGCTGGGAGCTCCTACAATGAGCAGTTCTTC. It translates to CASSLAGSSYNEQFF.

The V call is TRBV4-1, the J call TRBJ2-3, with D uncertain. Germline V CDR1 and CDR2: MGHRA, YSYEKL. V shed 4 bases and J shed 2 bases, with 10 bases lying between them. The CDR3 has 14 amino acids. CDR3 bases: TGCGCCAGCAGCCTTACAGAATACACAGATACGCAGTATTTT. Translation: CASSLTEYTDTQYF.

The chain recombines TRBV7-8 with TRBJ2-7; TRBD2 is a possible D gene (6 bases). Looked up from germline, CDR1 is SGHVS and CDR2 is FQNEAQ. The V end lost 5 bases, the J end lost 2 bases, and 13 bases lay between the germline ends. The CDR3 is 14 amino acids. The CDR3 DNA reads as TGTGCCAGCAGCCCGGGACTCCTAACCTACGAGCAGTACTTC. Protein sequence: CASSPGLLTYEQYF.

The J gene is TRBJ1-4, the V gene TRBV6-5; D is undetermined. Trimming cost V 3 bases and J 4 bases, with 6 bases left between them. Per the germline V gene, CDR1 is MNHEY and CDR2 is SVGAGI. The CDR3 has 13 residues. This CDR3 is CASSYASNEKLFF. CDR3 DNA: TGTGCCAGCAGTTATGCCAGTAATGAAAAACTGTTTTTT.

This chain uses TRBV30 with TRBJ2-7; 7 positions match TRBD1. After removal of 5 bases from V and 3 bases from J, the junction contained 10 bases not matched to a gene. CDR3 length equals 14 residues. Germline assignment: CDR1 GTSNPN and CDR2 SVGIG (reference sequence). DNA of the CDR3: TGTGCCTGGGGGGGACAGTTGGCCCGCTACGAGCAGTACTTC. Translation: CAWGGQLARYEQYF. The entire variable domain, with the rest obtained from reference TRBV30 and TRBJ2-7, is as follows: SQTIHQWPATLVQPVGSPLSLECTVEGTSNPNLYWYRQAAGRGLQLLFYSVGIGQISSEVPQNLSASRPQDRQFILSSKKLLLSDSGFYLCAWGGQLARYEQYFGPGTRLTVT.

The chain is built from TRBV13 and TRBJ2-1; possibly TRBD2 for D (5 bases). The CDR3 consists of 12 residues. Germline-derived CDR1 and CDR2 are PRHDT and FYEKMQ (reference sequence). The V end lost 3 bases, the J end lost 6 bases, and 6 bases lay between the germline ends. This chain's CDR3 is CASSFGLNEQFF. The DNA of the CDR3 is TGTGCCAGCAGCTTTGGACTCAATGAGCAGTTCTTC.

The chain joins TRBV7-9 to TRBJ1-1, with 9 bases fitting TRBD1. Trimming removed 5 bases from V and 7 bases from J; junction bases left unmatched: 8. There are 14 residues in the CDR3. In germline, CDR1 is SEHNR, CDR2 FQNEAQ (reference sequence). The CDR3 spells CASSAPGTGFEAFF. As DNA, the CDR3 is TGTGCCAGCAGCGCCCCCGGGACAGGGTTTGAAGCTTTCTTT.

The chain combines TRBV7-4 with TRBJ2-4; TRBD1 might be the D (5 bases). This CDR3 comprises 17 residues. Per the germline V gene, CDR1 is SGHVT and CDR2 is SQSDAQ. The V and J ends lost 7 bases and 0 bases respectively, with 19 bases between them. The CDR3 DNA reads TGTGCCAGCAACGGCAGGGTGTCTCGGCCAGCCAAAAACATTCAGTACTTC. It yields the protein CASNGRVSRPAKNIQYF.

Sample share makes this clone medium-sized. CDR3 sequence (DNA): TGTGCCAGCAGCGCAGGGGATTGGACAGAAGAAGAGACCCAGTACTTC. Translation gives CASSAGDWTEEETQYF. The V and J genes are TRBV9 and TRBJ2-5; tentative D call: TRBD1 (6 bases). CDR3 length: 16 residues. In germline, CDR1 is SGDLS, CDR2 YYNGEE. Trimming removed 3 bases at V and 3 bases at J, with 18 bases between.

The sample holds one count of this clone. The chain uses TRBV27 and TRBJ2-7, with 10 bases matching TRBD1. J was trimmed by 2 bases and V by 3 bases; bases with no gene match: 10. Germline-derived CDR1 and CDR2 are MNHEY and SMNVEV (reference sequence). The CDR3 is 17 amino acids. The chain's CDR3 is CASSLSNPGQGTYEQYF. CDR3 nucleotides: TGTGCCAGCAGTTTGTCAAATCCGGGACAGGGGACCTACGAGCAGTACTTC.

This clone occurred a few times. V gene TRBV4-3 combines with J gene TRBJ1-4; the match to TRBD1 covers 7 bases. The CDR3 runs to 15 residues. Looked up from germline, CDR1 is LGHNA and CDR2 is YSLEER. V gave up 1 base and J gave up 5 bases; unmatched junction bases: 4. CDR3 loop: CASSQGTGQNEKLFF. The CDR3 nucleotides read TGCGCCAGCAGCCAAGGGACAGGCCAGAATGAAAAACTGTTTTTT.

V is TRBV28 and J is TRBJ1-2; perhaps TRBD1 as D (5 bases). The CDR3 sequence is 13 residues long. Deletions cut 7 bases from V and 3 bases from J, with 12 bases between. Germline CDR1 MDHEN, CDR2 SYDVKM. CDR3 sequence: CASTLGGHYGYTF. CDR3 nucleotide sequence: TGTGCCAGCACCTTGGGGGGACACTATGGCTACACCTTC.

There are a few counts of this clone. The CDR3, as DNA: TGTGCCAGTACCGCCGGGACAGGGACCTACGAGCAGTACTTC. Encoded protein: CASTAGTGTYEQYF. The rearrangement joins TRBV19 to TRBJ2-7; 9 positions agree with TRBD1. Looked up from germline, CDR1 is LNHDA and CDR2 is SQIVND (reference sequence). The CDR3 covers 14 residues. The J segment lost 2 bases and the V segment lost 7 bases, leaving 6 bases of the junction unmatched.

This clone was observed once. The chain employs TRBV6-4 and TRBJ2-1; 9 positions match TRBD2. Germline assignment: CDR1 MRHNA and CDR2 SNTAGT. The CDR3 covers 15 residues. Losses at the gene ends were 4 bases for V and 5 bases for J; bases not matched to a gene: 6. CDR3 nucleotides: TGTGCCAGCAGTGTAGAAGCTAGCGGGAACAATGAGCAGTTCTTC. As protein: CASSVEASGNNEQFF.

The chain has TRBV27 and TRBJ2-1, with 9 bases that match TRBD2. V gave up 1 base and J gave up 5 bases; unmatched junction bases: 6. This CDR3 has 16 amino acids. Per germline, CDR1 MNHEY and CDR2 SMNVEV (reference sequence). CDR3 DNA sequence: TGTGCCAGCAGTTTATACGGTAGCGGGGGAAACAATGAGCAGTTCTTC. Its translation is CASSLYGSGGNNEQFF.

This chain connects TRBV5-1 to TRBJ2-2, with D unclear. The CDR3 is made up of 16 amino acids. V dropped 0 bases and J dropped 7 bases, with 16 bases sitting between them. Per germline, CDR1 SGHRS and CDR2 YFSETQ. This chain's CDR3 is CASSLAWPRCCGELFF. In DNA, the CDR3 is TGCGCCAGCAGCTTGGCCTGGCCACGCTGTTGCGGGGAGCTGTTTTTT.

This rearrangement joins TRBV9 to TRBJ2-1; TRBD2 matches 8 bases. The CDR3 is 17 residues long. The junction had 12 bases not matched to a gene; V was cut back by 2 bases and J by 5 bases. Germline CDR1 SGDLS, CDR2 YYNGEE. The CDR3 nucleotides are TGTGCCAGCAGCGTCCAGAGTTTAGAGGGACTAGACAATGAGCAGTTCTTC. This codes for CASSVQSLEGLDNEQFF.

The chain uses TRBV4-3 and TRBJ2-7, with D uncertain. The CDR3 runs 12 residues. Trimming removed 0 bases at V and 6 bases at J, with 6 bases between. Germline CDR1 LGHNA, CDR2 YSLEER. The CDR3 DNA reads TGCGCCAGCAGCCAAGATGGGCTCGAGCAGTACTTC. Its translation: CASSQDGLEQYF.

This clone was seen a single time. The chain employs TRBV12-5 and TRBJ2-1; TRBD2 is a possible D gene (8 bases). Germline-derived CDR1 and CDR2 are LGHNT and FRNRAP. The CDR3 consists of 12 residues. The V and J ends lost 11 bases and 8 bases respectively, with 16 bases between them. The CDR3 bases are TGTGCTGCCAACGGGAGGGGGCATGAGCAGTTCTTC. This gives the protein CAANGRGHEQFF.

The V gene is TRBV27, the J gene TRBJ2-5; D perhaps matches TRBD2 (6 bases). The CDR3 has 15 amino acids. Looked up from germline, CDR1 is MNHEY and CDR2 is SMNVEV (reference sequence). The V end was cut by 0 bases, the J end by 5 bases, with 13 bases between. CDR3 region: CASSLSSGRLETQYF. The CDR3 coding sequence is TGTGCCAGCAGTTTATCGTCAGGGAGGTTGGAGACCCAGTACTTC.

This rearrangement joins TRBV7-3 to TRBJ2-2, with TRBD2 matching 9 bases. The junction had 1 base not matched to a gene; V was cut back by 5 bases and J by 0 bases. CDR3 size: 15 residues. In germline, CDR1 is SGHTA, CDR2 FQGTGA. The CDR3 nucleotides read TGTGCCAGCAGCCTAGCGGGGTCGAACACCGGGGAGCTGTTTTTT. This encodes CASSLAGSNTGELFF.